Listed here are 28 T cell receptor beta chains from one sample, sequenced in a study of T-cell reconstitution after alpha-beta-depleted transplantation in children listed by TCRdb under 2016. The library was obtained by PCR. The data were produced on an Illumina HiSeq 2500. To normalize quantification of the TCRbeta repertoire, the TCR libraries were built with molecular barcoding that relied on unique molecular identifiers. TCRdb itself trimmed the public reads at Q25 with fastp, ran MiXCR and retained productive beta chains. Rows with one shared CDR3 protein collapse into an entry with the most common genes and DNA. The sample table shows roughly 500,000 distinct CDR3 sequences, and about 30% are seen once. The biggest ten clones account for 2% to 2.5% of the sample. The sample here was PBMCs from the stem cell graft donor, taken from the stem cell graft. These receptors were obtained from a human donor who donated a stem cell graft to a child with aplastic anemia.

The chain is built from TRBV6-5 and TRBJ2-1; 7 bases agree with TRBD2. Per germline, CDR1 MNHEY and CDR2 SVGAGI. J gave up 5 bases and V 2 bases, and 6 bases lay outside the gene matches. The CDR3 is 15 amino acids. The CDR3 region is CASSYRLAANNEQFF. CDR3 nucleotides: TGTGCCAGCAGTTACAGGCTAGCGGCCAACAATGAGCAGTTCTTC.

The rearrangement joins TRBV28 to TRBJ1-3; TRBD1 aligns across 7 bases. V lost 6 bases, J lost 6 bases, and 14 bases stayed unmatched. Germline V lookup: CDR1 MDHEN, CDR2 SYDVKM. The CDR3 has 16 amino acids. The CDR3 sequence: CASSQKGAMVENTIYF. The CDR3 region has the DNA TGTGCCAGCAGCCAGAAGGGGGCCATGGTCGAAAACACCATATATTTT.

V and J are TRBV20-1 and TRBJ2-5, with 13 bases aligning to TRBD2. Per germline, CDR1 DFQATT and CDR2 SNEGSKA (reference sequence). V trimming: 0 bases; J trimming: 1 base; junction bases outside the gene matches: 8. CDR3 length: 18 residues. The CDR3 here is CSARESETSGRFQETQYF. In nucleotides, the CDR3 is TGCAGTGCTAGAGAAAGTGAGACTAGCGGGAGGTTCCAAGAGACCCAGTACTTC.

This chain uses TRBV2 with TRBJ2-1; D is undetermined. The CDR3 covers 14 residues. Germline V lookup: CDR1 SNHLY, CDR2 FYNNEI. The V gene lost 2 bases and the J gene lost 3 bases, with 8 bases spanning the gap. The CDR3 protein is CASSEKLVYNEQFF. The DNA of the CDR3 is TGTGCCAGCAGTGAAAAGCTGGTCTACAATGAGCAGTTCTTC.

The chain employs TRBV4-3 and TRBJ1-4; possible D gene TRBD1, 5 bases. V shed 0 bases and J shed 8 bases, with 16 bases lying between them. The CDR3 is 16 amino acids. In germline, CDR1 is LGHNA, CDR2 YSLEER. For the CDR3, the DNA is TGCGCCAGCAGCCAAGACCGGTCCATCGGGGGGGAAAAACTGTTTTTT. It codes for CASSQDRSIGGEKLFF.

CDR3 DNA sequence: TGCAGTGCTAGAGATTTTTTTGCGGGACCTGAGGAGCCCCAGCATTTT. As protein: CSARDFFAGPEEPQHF. The chain employs TRBV20-1 and TRBJ1-5; the D gene is possibly TRBD1 (5 bases). Germline CDR1 reads DFQATT; CDR2 reads SNEGSKA (reference sequence). This CDR3 contains 16 residues. Trimming cost V 0 bases and J 8 bases, with 20 bases left between them.

The rearrangement uses TRBV7-8 and TRBJ2-3, with 8 bases that match TRBD2. This CDR3 is 15 amino acids long. Germline CDR1 SGHVS, CDR2 FQNEAQ. V shed 4 bases and J 2 bases; nucleotides not matched to a gene: 5. In DNA form, the CDR3 reads TGTGCCAGCAGCTATACTAGCGGTACCACAGATACGCAGTATTTT. It is translated as CASSYTSGTTDTQYF.

V usage is TRBV5-1 and J usage is TRBJ1-5; tentative D call: TRBD1 (5 bases). V dropped 0 bases and J dropped 6 bases, with 16 bases sitting between them. In germline, CDR1 is SGHRS, CDR2 YFSETQ. The CDR3 has 16 amino acids. The CDR3 here is CASSLGSGQDGQPQHF. DNA of the CDR3: TGCGCCAGCAGCTTGGGGTCTGGACAAGATGGTCAGCCCCAGCATTTT.

There are a few counts of this clonotype. The chain has TRBV6-5 and TRBJ1-4; TRBD1 matches at 10 bases. CDR3 length equals 19 residues. The germline V gene has CDR1 MNHEY and CDR2 SVGAGI. V dropped 4 bases and J dropped 3; count of bases not matched to a gene: 14. The CDR3 protein is CASSFSTGQGITANEKLFF. In DNA form, the CDR3 reads TGTGCCAGCAGTTTCTCGACGGGACAGGGGATTACAGCTAATGAAAAACTGTTTTTT.

The V and J genes are TRBV6-6 and TRBJ1-3, with D possibly matching TRBD1 (5 bases). The germline gives CDR1 MNHNY, CDR2 SVGAGI (reference sequence). The CDR3 extends over 12 amino acids. Trimming took 2 bases from V and 8 from J, leaving 7 bases between them. The CDR3 coding sequence is TGTGCCAGCAGTTACATAGGGGACACCATATATTTT. This codes for CASSYIGDTIYF.

This clonotype was counted once. The chain carries TRBV28 and TRBJ1-5; no reliable D call. From germline, CDR1 is MDHEN and CDR2 SYDVKM. The germline V and J ends were trimmed by 5 bases and 9 bases, with 11 bases remaining between them. The CDR3 length is 12 residues. As DNA, the CDR3 is TGTGCCAGCAGTGCGATTCGGCGGCCCCAGCATTTT. This gives the protein CASSAIRRPQHF.

This clonotype was seen more than once but under ten times. The gene calls are TRBV5-5 and TRBJ2-3; tentative D call: TRBD1 (6 bases). Trimming removed 4 bases at V and 3 bases at J, with 18 bases between. Per germline, CDR1 SGHKS and CDR2 YYEKEE (reference sequence). This CDR3 is built from 16 residues. The CDR3 DNA sequence: TGTGCCAGCAGCACACTCCAGGGGCGTGTGACAGATACGCAGTATTTT. It codes for CASSTLQGRVTDTQYF.

This clonotype was observed a handful of times. This chain uses TRBV6-1 with TRBJ1-5, with a tentative D call TRBD1 (6 bases). V lost 6 bases and J 6 bases, leaving 15 bases between the germline ends. The CDR3 length is 14 residues. The V gene's germline CDR1 is MNHNS and CDR2 SASEGT. CDR3 sequence reads: CASSRGGGSQPQHF. CDR3 sequence (DNA): TGTGCCAGCAGCAGGGGAGGGGGGAGTCAGCCCCAGCATTTT.

A single count supports this clonotype. This sequence joins TRBV5-1 and TRBJ1-1, with D tentatively TRBD1 (6 bases). Trimming pared 1 base from V and 4 bases from J, leaving 14 bases between. The CDR3 extends over 15 amino acids. Germline CDR1 reads SGHRS; CDR2 reads YFSETQ. CDR3 region: CASSLSSPGATEAFF. The CDR3 nucleotides are TGCGCCAGCAGCTTGTCAAGCCCGGGGGCCACTGAAGCTTTCTTT.

The chain links TRBV29-1 to TRBJ1-4; the D gene is possibly TRBD1 (5 bases). The CDR3 runs to 12 residues. V lost 6 bases and J 6 bases, leaving 11 bases between the germline ends. CDR1 is SQVTM, CDR2 ANQGSEA, per germline. CDR3 bases: TGCAGCGTGAAACGAGGGGATGAAAAACTGTTTTTT. Translated: CSVKRGDEKLFF.

The V and J genes are TRBV20-1 and TRBJ2-1, with a tentative D call TRBD1 (5 bases). The germline V gene has CDR1 DFQATT and CDR2 SNEGSKA (reference sequence). The CDR3 is 17 amino acids. The V gene lost 0 bases and the J gene lost 5 bases, with 20 bases spanning the gap. The CDR3: CSAREPRRGLPNNEQFF. The DNA for the CDR3 is TGCAGTGCTAGAGAACCACGTAGGGGTCTACCGAACAATGAGCAGTTCTTC.

The chain employs TRBV29-1 and TRBJ1-5, with D possibly being TRBD1 (6 bases). Germline assignment: CDR1 SQVTM and CDR2 ANQGSEA. The CDR3 covers 14 residues. The germline V and J ends were trimmed by 4 bases and 7 bases, with 17 bases remaining between them. The CDR3, as DNA: TGCAGCGTTGGTCCCCAGGGGATCGGACAGCCCCAGCATTTT. Protein: CSVGPQGIGQPQHF.

V usage is TRBV27 and J usage is TRBJ1-3, with TRBD1 as a possible D gene (5 bases). The germline V and J ends were trimmed by 6 bases and 6 bases, with 12 bases remaining between them. Germline CDR1 MNHEY, CDR2 SMNVEV (reference sequence). The CDR3 is 13 residues long. CDR3 sequence reads: CASRSGHSNTIYF. CDR3 nucleotides: TGTGCCAGCAGATCAGGGCATTCAAACACCATATATTTT.

The chain combines TRBV12-3 or TRBV12-4 with TRBJ1-1; TRBD1 matches 7 bases. The V and J ends lost 6 bases and 8 bases, in that order; junction bases with no gene match: 9. This CDR3 region has 13 residues. DNA of the CDR3: TGTGCCAGCAGACCAGGGACAGCCACGGAAGCTTTCTTT. It yields the protein CASRPGTATEAFF.

This clonotype was counted a few times. V usage is TRBV2 and J usage is TRBJ1-1; D unresolved. Trimming left V 2 bases short and J 0 bases short, with 10 bases between. CDR1 and CDR2 (germline): SNHLY, FYNNEI. The CDR3 length is 15 residues. This chain's CDR3 is CASSEFMKMNTEAFF. Written as DNA, the CDR3 is TGTGCCAGCAGTGAATTCATGAAAATGAACACTGAAGCTTTCTTT.

The chain links TRBV7-2 to TRBJ2-2; TRBD2 agrees at 8 bases. The CDR3 contains 17 residues. With 5 bases clipped from V and 0 bases from J, the junction kept 8 bases outside the gene matches. Germline CDR1 and CDR2: SGHTA and FQGNSA. The CDR3 sequence is CASSRAGGAANTGELFF. CDR3 in DNA: TGTGCCAGCAGCCGCGCCGGGGGGGCAGCGAACACCGGGGAGCTGTTTTTT.

This chain links TRBV28 with TRBJ2-3, with D perhaps TRBD2 (6 bases). This CDR3 is built from 15 residues. V was clipped by 1 base and J by 4 bases, with 12 bases between them. Germline CDR1 is MDHEN and CDR2 is SYDVKM. CDR3 protein: CASSLFSSASDTQYF. The CDR3, as DNA: TGTGCCAGCAGTTTATTTTCTAGCGCCTCAGATACGCAGTATTTT.

This clonotype was observed a handful of times. The chain joins TRBV5-1 to TRBJ2-3, with D perhaps TRBD2 (6 bases). Germline assignment: CDR1 SGHRS and CDR2 YFSETQ. The V end lost 2 bases, the J end lost 2 bases, and 15 bases lay between the germline ends. The CDR3 contains 16 residues. The CDR3 sequence: CASSFPPGDYTDTQYF. The CDR3, as DNA: TGCGCCAGCAGCTTCCCCCCGGGAGACTACACAGATACGCAGTATTTT.

In this sample, this clonotype turned up a few times. V gene TRBV10-3 combines with J gene TRBJ1-1; tentative D call: TRBD1 (5 bases). V was pared by 3 bases and J by 4 bases, with 18 bases between. This CDR3 contains 16 residues. Germline V gene data show CDR1 as ENHRY and CDR2 as SYGVKD. Here the CDR3 reads CAISDSPLGGGTEAFF. As DNA, the CDR3 is TGTGCCATCAGTGATTCACCCCTCGGTGGGGGCACTGAAGCTTTCTTT.

A few counts support this clonotype. The V and J genes are TRBV20-1 and TRBJ2-3; 8 bases align to TRBD1. Trimming at V came to 3 bases and at J to 4 bases, leaving 9 bases not matched to a gene. There are 15 residues in the CDR3. CDR1 and CDR2 from the germline V gene are DFQATT and SNEGSKA (reference sequence). DNA for the CDR3: TGCAGTGCTAGTGGTCTCCCAGGGGGCTCAGATACGCAGTATTTT. It encodes CSASGLPGGSDTQYF.

This clonotype was detected only a few times. The chain links TRBV11-2 to TRBJ2-1; 10 nucleotides align to TRBD2. Looked up from germline, CDR1 is SGHAT and CDR2 is FQNNGV. The CDR3 has 16 residues. Losses at the gene ends were 2 bases for V and 8 bases for J; bases not matched to a gene: 9. CDR3 sequence: CASSLSGRVLNDEQFF. The CDR3 bases are TGTGCCAGCAGCTTAAGCGGGAGGGTACTTAACGATGAGCAGTTCTTC.

The CDR3 spells CASSGQGGSKLFF. DNA of the CDR3: TGTGCCAGCAGTGGGCAGGGGGGTTCTAAACTGTTTTTT. The chain couples TRBV28 to TRBJ1-4; TRBD1 agrees at 7 bases. Trimming cost V 5 bases and J 11 bases; bases outside gene matches: 8. CDR1 MDHEN and CDR2 SYDVKM come from the germline V gene. The CDR3 is 13 amino acids.

This clonotype was detected many times. V gene TRBV12-3 or TRBV12-4 combines with J gene TRBJ2-7; no clear D. V dropped 4 bases and J dropped 4 bases, with 5 bases sitting between them. The CDR3 has 11 amino acids. The CDR3 here is CASSSGYEQYV. CDR3 DNA sequence: TGTGCCAGCAGTTCTGGATACGAGCAGTACGTC.